This passage covers 14 T cell receptor beta chains from one sample sequenced in a study of a mutant IDH1 vaccine in newly diagnosed glioma. Time point in this sample: baseline, week 1 (first vaccination visit). The treatment denotes: pre-vaccination baseline after standard-of-care therapy. Profiling relied on immunoSEQ multiplex PCR, and the TCRdb table lists in-frame clones only, not all of them. The table lists 99,000 or so clones, 85% to 90% of them singletons, with under 0.65% in the top ten. The input for sequencing was PBMCs, taken from a glioma patient treated with radiotherapy, temozolomide or both. The receptors were sampled from a woman between 45 and 65 years old with glioma.

The CDR3 coding sequence is TGTGCCATCAGTGAGTCAGCTCACAGGGACGGCTACACCTTC. This gives the protein CAISESAHRDGYTF. The chain couples TRBV10-3 to TRBJ1-2; TRBD1 might be the D (6 bases). This CDR3 comprises 14 residues. The V gene lost 0 bases and the J gene lost 8 bases, with 13 bases spanning the gap. Germline-derived CDR1 and CDR2 are ENHRY and SYGVKD.

This sequence joins TRBV5-4 and TRBJ1-1, with D unclear. The CDR3 length is 11 residues. The V end was cut by 2 bases, the J end by 7 bases, with 6 bases between. The germline CDR1 and CDR2 sequences are SGHNT and YYREEE (reference sequence). The CDR3 DNA is TGTGCCAGCAGCTTAGGTGGTGAAGCTTTCTTT. Translated: CASSLGGEAFF.

Remarks on this clone: A read error may produce the germline difference seen at one junction end. The chain uses TRBV10-3 and TRBJ2-7, with D possibly being TRBD1 (6 bases). Germline CDR1 is ENHRY and CDR2 is SYGVKD. The CDR3 consists of 14 residues. The CDR3 protein is CAIRRQGNSNEQYF. CDR3 DNA: TGTGCCATCAGACGCCAGGGGAACTCCAACGAGCAGTACTTC.

V usage is TRBV30 and J usage is TRBJ2-4; 12 nucleotides agree with TRBD2. The CDR3 extends over 15 amino acids. The V and J ends lost 3 bases and 4 bases, in that order; junction bases with no gene match: 4. The germline CDR1 and CDR2 sequences are GTSNPN and SVGIG (reference sequence). The DNA for the CDR3 is TGTGCCTGGAGGAAACTAGCGGGGGGAAAAAACATTCAGTACTTC. It codes for CAWRKLAGGKNIQYF.

The chain carries TRBV9 and TRBJ2-1; TRBD1 aligns across 8 bases. The CDR3 runs to 15 residues. Germline V CDR1 and CDR2: SGDLS, YYNGEE. V was clipped by 3 bases and J by 5 bases; unmatched bases: 7. CDR3: CASSDSGGVHNEQFF. As DNA, the CDR3 is TGTGCCAGCAGCGACTCAGGGGGCGTCCACAATGAGCAGTTCTTC.

V usage is TRBV19 and J usage is TRBJ1-2, with D hard to call. Trimming took 4 bases from V and 7 from J, leaving 13 bases between them. This CDR3 is 13 amino acids long. From germline, CDR1 is LNHDA and CDR2 SQIVND (reference sequence). CDR3 protein: CASSTQPPGGYTF. The CDR3 coding sequence is TGTGCCAGTAGTACCCAGCCACCCGGTGGCTACACCTTC.

V gene TRBV6-5 combines with J gene TRBJ2-7, with 8 bases lining up with TRBD1. The CDR3 spans 15 residues. V trimming: 2 bases; J trimming: 1 base; junction bases outside the gene matches: 4. Per the germline V gene, CDR1 is MNHEY and CDR2 is SVGAGI. DNA of the CDR3: TGTGCCAGCAGTTACCAACAGGGGGTTTCCTACGAGCAGTACTTC. Amino acids: CASSYQQGVSYEQYF.

This chain links TRBV18 with TRBJ2-2; 9 bases are a match to TRBD2. CDR3 length: 16 amino acids. Per germline, CDR1 KGHSH and CDR2 LQKENI. The V and J ends lost 1 base and 6 bases, in that order; junction bases with no gene match: 6. The CDR3 nucleotides read TGTGCCAGCTCACCACGGGAGTTAGCGGGAGCCGGGGAGCTGTTTTTT. Translated, it gives CASSPRELAGAGELFF. Full variable domain (outside the CDR3, taken from reference TRBV18 and TRBJ2-2): NAGVMQNPRHLVRRRGQEARLRCSPMKGHSHVYWYRQLPEEGLKFMVYLQKENIIDESGMPKERFSAEFPKEGPSILRIQQVVRGDSAAYFCASSPRELAGAGELFFGEGSRLTVL.

This chain links TRBV6-5 with TRBJ1-1; D is perhaps TRBD1 (5 bases). The V end lost 2 bases, the J end lost 5 bases, and 12 bases lay between the germline ends. Germline V gene data show CDR1 as MNHEY and CDR2 as SVGAGI. The CDR3 is made up of 14 amino acids. Here the CDR3 reads CASSYEGPKTEAFF. CDR3 in DNA: TGTGCCAGCAGTTACGAGGGACCGAAGACTGAAGCTTTCTTT.

The CDR3 region has the DNA TGTGCCAGTACACCAACAGGACAGGGACGCTCGAGAGACCAGTACTTC. Encoded protein: CASTPTGQGRSRDQYF. The chain has TRBV19 and TRBJ2-5, with 8 nucleotides matching TRBD1. This CDR3 is built from 16 residues. Germline CDR1 LNHDA, CDR2 SQIVND (reference sequence). Losses at the gene ends were 7 bases for V and 10 bases for J; bases not matched to a gene: 20.

The genes are TRBV5-1 and TRBJ1-5; TRBD1 is a possible D gene (5 bases). The germline V gene has CDR1 SGHRS and CDR2 YFSETQ. The CDR3 covers 15 residues. Trimming removed 4 bases from V and 3 bases from J, with 14 bases in between. As DNA, the CDR3 is TGCGCCAGCAGCATCGCAGGGTTCCCCAATCAGCCCCAGCATTTT. Translated, it gives CASSIAGFPNQPQHF.

The chain joins TRBV4-1 to TRBJ2-2, with D possibly called TRBD1 or TRBD2 (5 bases each). The CDR3 spans 16 residues. Germline V gene data show CDR1 as MGHRA and CDR2 as YSYEKL. V lost 2 bases, J lost 4 bases, and 14 bases lay in between. Here the CDR3 reads CASSQRQREPTGELFF. The CDR3 DNA sequence: TGCGCCAGCAGCCAAAGACAGAGGGAACCCACCGGGGAGCTGTTTTTT.

The rearrangement joins TRBV29-1 to TRBJ1-2; the D gene is possibly TRBD1 (5 bases). Deletions cut 4 bases from V and 4 bases from J, with 13 bases between. Germline-derived CDR1 and CDR2 are SQVTM and ANQGSEA. The CDR3 loop spans 13 amino acids. The CDR3 nucleotides are TGCAGCGTTGTTGGGGCCGGAACCTATGGCTACACCTTC. This gives the protein CSVVGAGTYGYTF.

V and J are TRBV5-6 and TRBJ1-5; 7 bases are a match to TRBD1. The germline CDR1 and CDR2 sequences are SGHDT and YYEEEE. The CDR3 is 15 residues long. V shed 0 bases and J 7 bases; nucleotides not matched to a gene: 7. The CDR3 spells CASSLARGGDQPQHF. CDR3 nucleotides: TGTGCCAGCAGCTTGGCCAGGGGGGGAGACCAGCCCCAGCATTTT.